A selection of T cell receptor beta chains follows, all from one sample in a study of cytomegalovirus exposure and HLA in healthy donors. The repertoire was sequenced with immunoSEQ multiplex PCR; TCRdb's copy has only in-frame clones and lacks some. The repertoire includes around 29,000 clones, 50% to 75% of them detected once, and 35% to 50% sits in the top ten. Sequencing input: PBMCs. These receptors all stem from a male donor in good health and CMV-seropositive. Each CDR3 is given with its conserved first and last residue. Fields, in order: V gene, J gene, D gene, clone size, CDR3 protein, CDR3 DNA. A D gene is named only where the DNA matches it firmly. Size is stated for part of the rows, as once, few or many counts, or as a class when the clone is expanded.

TRBV4-1	TRBJ1-4	NA	NA	CASRFGVRSEKLFF	TGCGCCAGCAGGTTCGGGGTGAGGAGTGAAAAACTGTTTTTT
TRBV7-6	TRBJ1-1	TRBD1	NA	CASSRFQGDGTEAFF	TGTGCCAGCAGCCGTTTTCAGGGGGATGGCACTGAAGCTTTCTTT
TRBV7-9	TRBJ1-5	NA	NA	CASSLSSDWRNQPQHF	TGTGCCAGCAGCTTATCATCGGACTGGAGGAATCAGCCCCAGCATTTT
TRBV28	TRBJ2-1	TRBD2	NA	CASSSASGASFNEQFF	TGTGCCAGCAGTTCGGCTAGCGGGGCCTCATTCAATGAGCAGTTCTTC
TRBV6-5	TRBJ1-2	NA	NA	CASTLLGGSYGYTF	TGTGCCAGCACCCTGTTGGGAGGAAGTTATGGCTACACCTTC
TRBV7-8	TRBJ1-1	NA	NA	CASSLKRQLNTEAFF	TGTGCCAGCAGCTTAAAGAGGCAGCTGAACACTGAAGCTTTCTTT
TRBV7-2	TRBJ2-3	TRBD2	NA	CASSLEGLGFATQYF	TGTGCCAGCAGCTTAGAAGGACTAGGGTTTGCTACGCAGTATTTT
TRBV6-1	TRBJ1-1	NA	medium-sized	CASSDTGEAFF	TGTGCCAGCAGCGACACAGGGGAAGCTTTCTTT
TRBV9	TRBJ2-1	TRBD2	NA	CASSVEAGVSNEQFF	TGTGCCAGCAGCGTAGAAGCGGGGGTAAGCAATGAGCAGTTCTTC
TRBV6-1	TRBJ2-1	NA	NA	CASSPGPGTNEQFF	TGTGCCAGCAGTCCCGGACCCGGGACAAATGAGCAGTTCTTC
TRBV2	TRBJ2-3	NA	NA	CASSVFTDTQYF	TGTGCCAGCAGTGTATTCACAGATACGCAGTATTTT
TRBV4-1	TRBJ1-1	NA	few	CASSGQFNTEAFF	TGCGCCAGCAGTGGACAGTTCAACACTGAAGCTTTCTTT
TRBV5-4	TRBJ1-1	NA	few	CASSFYRSLNTEAFF	TGCGCCAGCAGCTTTTACAGGTCTTTGAACACTGAAGCTTTCTTT
TRBV6-5	TRBJ2-7	TRBD1	NA	CASSRGQGAEEQYF	TGTGCCAGCAGCAGGGGACAGGGGGCAGAGGAGCAGTACTTC
TRBV7-6	TRBJ1-2	NA	NA	CASSLTGGGYTF	TGTGCCAGCAGCCTGACAGGCGGTGGCTACACCTTC
TRBV6-5	TRBJ2-3	TRBD1	NA	CASRGTGLTDTQYF	TGTGCCAGCAGAGGGACAGGCCTCACAGATACGCAGTATTTT
TRBV19	TRBJ2-1	NA	few	CASSIRGSSYNEQFF	TGTGCCAGTAGTATTCGGGGGAGCTCCTACAATGAGCAGTTCTTC
TRBV6-5	TRBJ1-2	TRBD1	NA	CASSYQGGGYTF	TGTGCCAGCAGTTACCAAGGGGGCGGCTACACCTTC
TRBV4-2	TRBJ2-7	TRBD2	few	CASSQSGLAGGDYEQYF	TGTGCCAGCAGCCAATCGGGATTGGCGGGAGGGGACTACGAGCAGTACTTC
TRBV18	TRBJ1-1	NA	few	CASSPSQANTEAFF	TGTGCCAGCTCACCTTCACAGGCGAACACTGAAGCTTTCTTT
TRBV5-1	TRBJ2-7	TRBD2	NA	CASSPRPAGGAYEQYF	TGCGCCAGCAGCCCGAGACCAGCGGGAGGAGCGTACGAGCAGTACTTC
TRBV19	TRBJ1-6	NA	NA	CASSWGGEGNSPLHF	TGTGCCAGTAGTTGGGGTGGAGAGGGAAATTCACCCCTCCACTTT
TRBV7-2	TRBJ2-7	TRBD2	NA	CASSLEAASGDEQYF	TGTGCCAGCAGCTTAGAGGCGGCTAGCGGGGATGAGCAGTACTTC
TRBV7-9	TRBJ2-2	TRBD1	NA	CASSSDRGNTGELFF	TGTGCCAGCAGCTCAGACAGGGGGAATACCGGGGAGCTGTTTTTT
TRBV14	TRBJ1-1	NA	few	CASSEKKLNTEAFF	TGTGCCAGCAGCGAGAAGAAGCTTAACACTGAAGCTTTCTTT
TRBV18	TRBJ1-2	NA	few	CASSPRDSLGYGYTF	TGTGCCAGCTCACCACGTGACTCCCTTGGCTATGGCTACACCTTC
TRBV29-1	TRBJ1-5	NA	NA	CSVNMGGIRSNQPQHF	TGCAGCGTTAATATGGGGGGAATAAGAAGCAATCAGCCCCAGCATTTT
TRBV18	TRBJ1-1	NA	NA	CASSPNTGRTEAFF	TGTGCCAGCTCACCCAACACTGGGAGGACTGAAGCTTTCTTT
TRBV6-5	TRBJ1-5	NA	NA	CASSYSAGNQPQHF	TGTGCCAGCAGTTACTCGGCAGGGAATCAGCCCCAGCATTTT
TRBV7-3	TRBJ2-3	TRBD2	NA	CASSSGGTTDTQYF	TGTGCCAGCTCTTCGGGGGGGACCACAGATACGCAGTATTTT
TRBV5-6	TRBJ1-1	NA	NA	CASSWRVFTEAFF	TGTGCCAGCAGCTGGAGGGTGTTCACTGAAGCTTTCTTT
TRBV5-1	TRBJ2-7	NA	few	CASSLAGQGYEQYF	TGCGCCAGCAGCTTGGCCGGCCAGGGGTACGAGCAGTACTTC
TRBV30	TRBJ2-5	NA	few	CAWSVLTGETQYF	TGTGCCTGGAGTGTACTGACTGGGGAGACCCAGTACTTC
TRBV5-6	TRBJ1-2	NA	NA	CASRSGSGYTF	TGTGCCAGCAGGTCAGGGTCGGGCTACACCTTC
TRBV2	TRBJ2-3	TRBD2	few	CASSEASGKGNTQYF	TGTGCCAGCAGTGAGGCTAGCGGAAAGGGAAATACGCAGTATTTT
TRBV6-1	TRBJ1-1	TRBD1	NA	CASSEALRTGEAFF	TGTGCCAGCAGTGAAGCGCTCCGGACAGGCGAAGCTTTCTTT
TRBV29-1	TRBJ1-5	TRBD1	NA	CSVRQGAKQPQHF	TGCAGCGTTCGCCAGGGGGCTAAACAGCCCCAGCATTTT
TRBV6-1	TRBJ2-7	TRBD1	NA	CASRWTGGMDEQYF	TGTGCCAGCAGGTGGACAGGGGGCATGGACGAGCAGTACTTC
TRBV6-1	TRBJ2-1	NA	NA	CASSAPPGQVVTYNEQFF	TGTGCCAGCAGTGCCCCCCCAGGGCAGGTGGTGACCTACAATGAGCAGTTCTTC
TRBV27	TRBJ1-1	NA	few	CASSLSTPGQKNTEAFF	TGTGCCAGCAGTTTATCGACCCCTGGGCAGAAGAACACTGAAGCTTTCTTT
TRBV7-8	TRBJ1-2	NA	NA	CASSPTYRINYGYTF	TGTGCCAGCAGCCCTACCTACAGGATCAACTATGGCTACACCTTC
TRBV15	TRBJ1-5	NA	NA	CATSRADGVWGNQPQHF	TGTGCCACCAGCAGAGCAGACGGGGTTTGGGGCAATCAGCCCCAGCATTTT
TRBV10-3	TRBJ2-5	NA	NA	CAMGPGRETQYF	TGTGCCATGGGACCTGGGAGGGAGACCCAGTACTTC
TRBV6-6	TRBJ1-1	NA	NA	CASSHQGTEAFF	TGTGCCAGCAGTCACCAGGGTACTGAAGCTTTCTTT
TRBV5-8	TRBJ1-2	NA	NA	CASSLTGRYGYTF	TGTGCCAGCAGCCTGACAGGAAGGTATGGCTACACCTTC
TRBV5-4	TRBJ1-1	TRBD1	NA	CASSTGGRTEAFF	TGTGCCAGCTCTACAGGGGGCAGGACTGAAGCTTTCTTT
TRBV4-2	TRBJ2-1	NA	NA	CASSQAGESYNEQFF	TGTGCCAGCAGCCAAGCAGGGGAATCCTACAATGAGCAGTTCTTC
TRBV7-9	TRBJ1-5	TRBD1	few	CASSEGTGGQPQHF	TGTGCCAGCAGCGAAGGGACAGGGGGACAGCCCCAGCATTTT
TRBV7-9	TRBJ2-1	NA	few	CASTPRGSSYNEQFF	TGTGCCAGCACCCCCCGGGGGAGCTCCTACAATGAGCAGTTCTTC
TRBV6-6	TRBJ2-1	TRBD2	NA	CASSSGGLAPNEQFF	TGTGCCAGCAGTTCCGGGGGACTAGCTCCCAATGAGCAGTTCTTC
TRBV6-1	TRBJ1-2	NA	NA	CASSEQVQGGGYTF	TGTGCCAGCAGTGAACAGGTCCAGGGCGGTGGCTACACCTTC
TRBV5-4	TRBJ2-1	TRBD2	NA	CASSLRGGASYNEQFF	TGTGCCAGCAGCTTGCGCGGGGGGGCCTCCTACAATGAGCAGTTCTTC
TRBV9	TRBJ1-1	NA	NA	CASSSTGGSGEAFF	TGTGCCAGCAGCTCTACCGGGGGGAGTGGTGAAGCTTTCTTT
TRBV5-1	TRBJ2-6	TRBD1	NA	CASSRTGGSGANVLTF	TGCGCCAGCAGCCGTACAGGGGGCTCTGGGGCCAACGTCCTGACTTTC
TRBV7-3	TRBJ2-7	TRBD2	once	CASSPRLAGYEQYF	TGTGCCAGCAGCCCTCGACTAGCGGGCTACGAGCAGTACTTC
TRBV5-8	TRBJ2-4	TRBD1	few	CASSLPGQGRNIQYF	TGTGCCAGCAGCTTACCGGGACAGGGTAGGAACATTCAGTACTTC
TRBV6-5	TRBJ1-5	NA	once	CASSYSGGRQPQHF	TGTGCCAGCAGTTACTCGGGGGGACGGCAGCCCCAGCATTTT
TRBV29-1	TRBJ1-1	NA	NA	CSGENQKMNTEAFF	TGCAGCGGCGAGAACCAAAAAATGAACACTGAAGCTTTCTTT
TRBV19	TRBJ1-1	TRBD1	NA	CATLPRTGLNTEAFF	TGTGCCACCTTACCTAGGACAGGGTTGAACACTGAAGCTTTCTTT
TRBV18	TRBJ1-1	TRBD1	few	CASSPVPGQGARTEAFF	TGTGCCAGCTCACCCGTCCCGGGACAGGGGGCAAGGACTGAAGCTTTCTTT